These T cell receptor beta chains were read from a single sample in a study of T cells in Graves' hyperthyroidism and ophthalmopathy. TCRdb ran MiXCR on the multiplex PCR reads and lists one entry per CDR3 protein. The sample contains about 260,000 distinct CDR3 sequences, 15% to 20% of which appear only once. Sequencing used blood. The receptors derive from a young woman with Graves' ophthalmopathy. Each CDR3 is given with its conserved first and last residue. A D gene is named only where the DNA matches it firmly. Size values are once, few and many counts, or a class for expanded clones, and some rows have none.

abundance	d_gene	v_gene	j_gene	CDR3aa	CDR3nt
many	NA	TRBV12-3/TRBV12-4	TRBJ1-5	CASSLLPGPNSNQPQHF	TGTGCCAGCAGTTTATTGCCGGGACCGAATAGCAATCAGCCCCAGCATTTT
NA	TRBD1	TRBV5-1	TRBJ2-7	CASSSGQAPYEQYF	TGCGCCAGCAGCTCCGGACAGGCCCCCTACGAGCAGTACTTC
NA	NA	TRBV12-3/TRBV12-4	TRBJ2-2	CASRIREANTGELFF	TGTGCCAGCAGGATCCGGGAAGCGAACACCGGGGAGCTGTTTTTT
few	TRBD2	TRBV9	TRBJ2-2	CASSTGGSSGVANTGELFF	TGTGCCAGCAGCACCGGGGGGAGTAGCGGGGTAGCGAACACCGGGGAGCTGTTTTTT
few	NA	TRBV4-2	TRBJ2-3	CASSRYSDETDTQYF	TGTGCCAGCAGTAGGTATTCGGACGAAACAGATACGCAGTATTTT
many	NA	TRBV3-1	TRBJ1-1	CASSRGLDTEAFF	TGTGCCAGCAGCCGGGGGTTGGACACTGAAGCTTTCTTT
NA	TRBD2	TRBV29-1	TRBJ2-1	CSVPGLATLSNEQFF	TGCAGCGTCCCGGGACTAGCGACTTTGAGCAATGAGCAGTTCTTC
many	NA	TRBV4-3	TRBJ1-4	CASASTGMPNEKLFF	TGCGCCAGCGCTAGTACCGGGATGCCTAATGAAAAACTGTTTTTT
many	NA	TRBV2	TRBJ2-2	CASSENRNTGELFF	TGTGCCAGCAGTGAGAATAGGAACACCGGGGAGCTGTTTTTT
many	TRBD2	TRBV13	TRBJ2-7	CASNIGGLAGDEQYF	TGTGCCAGCAACATAGGGGGACTAGCGGGAGACGAGCAGTACTTC
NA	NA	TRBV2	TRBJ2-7	CASQRGYEQYF	TGTGCCTCCCAGAGGGGATACGAGCAGTACTTC
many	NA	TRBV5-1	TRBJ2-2	CASSLESPGELFF	TGCGCCAGCAGCTTGGAGAGCCCCGGGGAGCTGTTTTTT
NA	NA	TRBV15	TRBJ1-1	CATSGDTEAFF	TGTGCCACCAGCGGGGACACTGAAGCTTTCTTT
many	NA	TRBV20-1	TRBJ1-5	CSASTSQVSQPQHF	TGCAGTGCTAGTACGAGCCAGGTGAGTCAGCCCCAGCATTTT
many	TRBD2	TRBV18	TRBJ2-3	CASSPIAGSTDTQYF	TGTGCCAGCTCACCAATAGCGGGTAGCACAGATACGCAGTATTTT
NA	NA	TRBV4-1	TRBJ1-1	CASSQLTGAFSEEAFF	TGCGCCAGCAGCCAACTCACTGGGGCCTTTTCGGAGGAAGCTTTCTTT
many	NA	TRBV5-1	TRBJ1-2	CASSLASHDGYTF	TGCGCCAGCAGCTTGGCATCTCACGATGGCTACACCTTC
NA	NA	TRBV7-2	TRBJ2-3	CASSSIEASSTDTQYF	TGTGCCAGCAGCTCCATCGAAGCTAGTAGCACAGATACGCAGTATTTT
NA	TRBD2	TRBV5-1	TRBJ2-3	CASSSGTSGGITDTQYF	TGCGCCAGCTCCTCCGGGACTAGCGGGGGGATCACAGATACGCAGTATTTT
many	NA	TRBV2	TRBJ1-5	CASSRETNSNQPQHF	TGTGCCAGCAGCAGAGAGACAAATAGCAATCAGCCCCAGCATTTT
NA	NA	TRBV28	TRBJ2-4	CASSRGVGNKNIQYF	TGTGCCAGCAGCCGCGGCGTAGGTAACAAAAACATTCAGTACTTC
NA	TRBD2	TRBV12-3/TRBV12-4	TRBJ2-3	CASKRAGGPTDTQYF	TGTGCCAGCAAAAGAGCGGGGGGGCCGACAGATACGCAGTATTTT
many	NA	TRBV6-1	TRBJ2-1	CASSSNGLAFNEQFF	TGTGCCAGCAGTTCCAATGGACTGGCCTTCAATGAGCAGTTCTTC
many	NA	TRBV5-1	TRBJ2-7	CASSLEANFYEQYF	TGCGCCAGCAGCTTGGAGGCCAATTTCTACGAGCAGTACTTC
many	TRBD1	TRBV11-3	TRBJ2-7	CASSLRTGSSYEQYF	TGTGCCAGCAGCCTACGGACAGGGAGCTCCTACGAGCAGTACTTC
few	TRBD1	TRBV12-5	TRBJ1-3	CASGGDRGAGNTIYF	TGTGCTAGTGGTGGGGACAGGGGAGCTGGAAACACCATATATTTT
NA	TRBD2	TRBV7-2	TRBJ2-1	CASSLGLAGGPFDEQFF	TGTGCCAGCAGCCTGGGACTAGCGGGAGGGCCCTTCGATGAGCAGTTCTTC
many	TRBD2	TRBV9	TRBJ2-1	CASSVVPGGLHNEQFF	TGTGCCAGCAGCGTAGTTCCGGGAGGGCTACACAATGAGCAGTTCTTC
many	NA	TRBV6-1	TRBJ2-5	CASSEGGMIETQYF	TGTGCCAGCAGTGAAGGGGGGATGATCGAGACCCAGTACTTC